Below, one T cell receptor beta chain is given with its context. Trimming left V 1 base short and J 0 bases short, with 8 bases between. The CDR3 is made up of 15 amino acids. The germline CDR1 and CDR2 sequences are SGHTA and FQGNSA. Authors' methods: From reference gene primer amplification, estimates of nucleated cell counts were derived. TCRdb's table, derived via immunoSEQ multiplex PCR, lists solely in-frame clones and lacks some. V, J and clone size were drawn from that table, and D and trimming were deduced from the DNA. The sample records 200,000 to 250,000 clones, 80% to 85% being singletons. The data stem from a study of blood T cell repertoires in COVID-19. Turning to the study itself: The study drew acute and convalescent COVID-19 samples from the United States, Italy and Spain. PBMCs, B-cell-depleted T cells, or T cells were the source of the cDNA or gDNA that made up the material.

The genes are TRBV7-2 and TRBJ2-3; D is undetermined. The sample comprised peripheral blood. This TCR came from a young man with active or convalescent COVID-19. The CDR3 DNA reads as TGTGCCAGCAGCTTAGGAGTGATAAGCACAGATACGCAGTATTTT. It is translated as CASSLGVISTDTQYF.